These 29 T cell receptor beta chains originate from one sample sequenced in a study of T cell responses to AZD1222 COVID-19 vaccine. Assay: immunoSEQ multiplex PCR; the TCRdb copy retains only in-frame clones and omits some. The profile covers about 150,000 clones, with around 89% appearing a single time and about 4.7% taken by the ten largest. Sequenced material: peripheral blood, taken on day 0 of AZD1222 vaccination. The receptor source for this set is an adult in good health.

The chain carries TRBV19 and TRBJ1-4, with 7 bases identical to TRBD1. Germline values: CDR1 LNHDA, CDR2 SQIVND (reference sequence). The junction had 10 bases not matched to a gene; V was cut back by 4 bases and J by 5 bases. The CDR3 has 16 amino acids. CDR3 sequence (DNA): TGTGCCAGTAGTACCTACGCGACAGGGAGGAATGAAAAACTGTTTTTT. It specifies CASSTYATGRNEKLFF.

V gene TRBV7-6 combines with J gene TRBJ2-7; D is perhaps TRBD1 (5 bases). CDR1 is SGHVS, CDR2 FNYEAQ, per germline. V lost 1 base and J lost 0, with 10 bases in between. The CDR3 totals 15 residues. As DNA, the CDR3 is TGTGCCAGCAGCTTAGGGACAAGGAGCTCCTACGAGCAGTACTTC. It translates to CASSLGTRSSYEQYF. Variable domain in full (rest from reference TRBV7-6 and TRBJ2-7): GAGVSQSPRYKVTKRGQDVALRCDPISGHVSLYWYRQALGQGPEFLTYFNYEAQQDKSGLPNDRFSAERPEGSISTLTIQRTEQRDSAMYRCASSLGTRSSYEQYFGPGTRLTVT.

The chain is built from TRBV6-2 or TRBV6-3 and TRBJ1-6; 10 bases agree with TRBD1. There are 14 residues in the CDR3. Germline trimming cut 6 bases from V and 9 bases from J; bases unmatched to any gene: 5. CDR1 and CDR2 from the germline V gene are MNHEY and SVGEGT. CDR3 in amino acids: CASSPGTGVSPLHF. The CDR3 DNA reads as TGTGCCAGCAGCCCCGGGACAGGGGTTTCACCCCTCCACTTT.

The rearrangement uses TRBV7-3 and TRBJ2-7; 10 bases align to TRBD1. The CDR3 has 16 amino acids. The V gene's germline CDR1 is SGHTA and CDR2 FQGTGA. V lost 5 bases to trimming and J lost 5 bases; unmatched junction nucleotides: 12. The CDR3 DNA follows: TGTGCCAGCAGCCCCCGTGGGGGACAGGGGCGTAACGAGCAGTACTTC. Translation gives CASSPRGGQGRNEQYF.

J is TRBJ1-2 and V is TRBV30, with a possible D match to TRBD1 (5 bases). V was cut by 5 bases and J by 5 bases, with 15 bases left in between. Germline assignment: CDR1 GTSNPN and CDR2 SVGIG (reference sequence). The CDR3 length is 13 residues. CDR3 loop: CAWGSAGGYGYTF. The CDR3 DNA is TGTGCCTGGGGGTCGGCCGGGGGATATGGCTACACCTTC.

CDR3 sequence (DNA): TGTGCCAGCAGCTCTCGACAGGGGGCGTCCGAGCAGTACTTC. Amino acids: CASSSRQGASEQYF. This chain joins TRBV7-6 and TRBJ2-7, with 10 bases that match TRBD1. The CDR3 runs 14 residues. Per the germline V gene, CDR1 is SGHVS and CDR2 is FNYEAQ. The trim removed 4 bases at V and 6 bases at J, leaving 6 bases unmatched.

Concerning this clone itself: The junction differs from germline at one of its ends, possibly a read error. This rearrangement joins TRBV3-1 (or the pseudogene TRBV3-2) to TRBJ1-4, with 8 bases lining up with TRBD1. The CDR3 length is 16 residues. Per germline, CDR1 LGHDT and CDR2 YNNKEL (reference sequence). The chain's CDR3 is CASTQPIQGGNEKLFF. The CDR3 DNA follows: TGTGCCAGCACCCAACCTATACAGGGGGGGAATGAAAAACTGTTTTTT.

This clone was recorded a few times. This chain joins TRBV5-6 and TRBJ1-1, with D tentatively TRBD1 (6 bases). Trimming stripped 4 bases from V and 2 bases from J, with 12 bases between. The CDR3 has 14 amino acids. From germline, CDR1 is SGHDT and CDR2 YYEEEE. As DNA, the CDR3 is TGTGCCAGCAGCCCTACAGGGCTTAACACTGAAGCTTTCTTT. Its translation: CASSPTGLNTEAFF.

The chain links TRBV27 to TRBJ2-1; 9 positions agree with TRBD2. The V gene's germline CDR1 is MNHEY and CDR2 SMNVEV (reference sequence). Unmatched junction bases numbered 10, after V lost 4 bases and J lost 0 bases. The CDR3 is 18 residues long. CDR3 DNA: TGTGCCAGCAGTTACCCCCCTTTAGCGGGAGCCTCCTACAATGAGCAGTTCTTC. It codes for CASSYPPLAGASYNEQFF.

The chain joins TRBV30 to TRBJ2-3; 11 bases are shared with TRBD2. CDR1 and CDR2 from the germline V gene are GTSNPN and SVGIG (reference sequence). This CDR3 is built from 15 residues. The ends lost 2 bases at V and 2 bases at J; junction bases unmatched: 3. The CDR3 sequence: CAWSKGLADTDTQYF. The CDR3 DNA is TGTGCCTGGAGTAAGGGACTAGCGGACACAGATACGCAGTATTTT. The full variable domain, its missing parts supplied by reference TRBV30 and TRBJ2-3, is SQTIHQWPATLVQPVGSPLSLECTVEGTSNPNLYWYRQAAGRGLQLLFYSVGIGQISSEVPQNLSASRPQDRQFILSSKKLLLSDSGFYLCAWSKGLADTDTQYFGPGTRLTVL.

This chain connects TRBV5-6 to TRBJ2-4; 8 bases are shared with TRBD1. CDR3 length equals 16 residues. With 6 bases clipped from V and 4 bases from J, the junction kept 12 bases outside the gene matches. CDR1 and CDR2 (germline): SGHDT, YYEEEE. CDR3 DNA sequence: TGTGCCAGCACTTCCTTCTTCGACAGGGGTAAAAACATTCAGTACTTC. Encoded protein: CASTSFFDRGKNIQYF. Variable domain in full (rest from reference TRBV5-6 and TRBJ2-4): DAGVTQSPTHLIKTRGQQVTLRCSPKSGHDTVSWYQQALGQGPQFIFQYYEEEERQRGNFPDRFSGHQFPNYSSELNVNALLLGDSALYLCASTSFFDRGKNIQYFGAGTRLSVL.

The chain is built from TRBV20-1 and TRBJ1-4; TRBD1 is a possible D gene (5 bases). The CDR3 contains 16 residues. The V end was cut by 3 bases, the J end by 8 bases, with 22 bases between. The germline V gene has CDR1 DFQATT and CDR2 SNEGSKA (reference sequence). The CDR3 spells CSASGLGAQSQEKLFF. The CDR3 DNA is TGCAGTGCTAGTGGGTTAGGGGCGCAGTCCCAGGAAAAACTGTTTTTT.

V usage is TRBV2 and J usage is TRBJ1-3; TRBD1 aligns across 7 bases. The CDR3 runs to 13 residues. The germline gives CDR1 SNHLY, CDR2 FYNNEI. V gave up 5 bases and J gave up 4 bases; unmatched junction bases: 2. CDR3 region: CASSLDRGNTIYF. CDR3 sequence (DNA): TGTGCCAGCAGTTTGGACAGGGGAAACACCATATATTTT. Complete variable domain (other parts from reference TRBV2 and TRBJ1-3): EPEVTQTPSHQVTQMGQEVILRCVPISNHLYFYWYRQILGQKVEFLVSFYNNEISEKSEIFDDQFSVERPDGSNFTLKIRSTKLEDSAMYFCASSLDRGNTIYFGEGSWLTVV.

This rearrangement joins TRBV5-6 to TRBJ1-1; D is possibly TRBD1 (5 bases). V was cut by 1 base and J by 0 bases, with 13 bases left in between. The CDR3 is made up of 16 amino acids. Germline V lookup: CDR1 SGHDT, CDR2 YYEEEE. This chain's CDR3 is CASSLIDSYMNTEAFF. The CDR3 DNA sequence: TGTGCCAGCAGCTTGATCGACAGCTACATGAACACTGAAGCTTTCTTT. The variable domain in full, completed from reference TRBV5-6 and TRBJ1-1, reads DAGVTQSPTHLIKTRGQQVTLRCSPKSGHDTVSWYQQALGQGPQFIFQYYEEEERQRGNFPDRFSGHQFPNYSSELNVNALLLGDSALYLCASSLIDSYMNTEAFFGQGTRLTVV.

The chain recombines TRBV15 with TRBJ2-1, with 7 bases that match TRBD2. The CDR3 is 14 amino acids. Germline CDR1 LNHNV, CDR2 YYDKDF (reference sequence). The V segment lost 0 bases and the J segment 9 bases; nucleotides outside the gene matches: 5. CDR3 nucleotide sequence: TGTGCCACCAGCAGAGATAAGGGAGGGAGTGAGCAGTTCTTC. Residues: CATSRDKGGSEQFF.

This chain uses TRBV5-4 with TRBJ2-7; TRBD2 agrees at 8 bases. The CDR3 totals 16 residues. Looked up from germline, CDR1 is SGHNT and CDR2 is YYREEE (reference sequence). Trimming at V came to 0 bases and at J to 0 bases, leaving 5 bases not matched to a gene. This chain's CDR3 is CASSLAGGDLSYEQYF. The CDR3 DNA sequence: TGTGCCAGCAGCTTGGCCGGGGGGGATCTCTCCTACGAGCAGTACTTC.

This clone was detected only once. The chain is built from TRBV12-3 or TRBV12-4 and TRBJ1-1; TRBD1 matches 8 bases. J gave up 1 base and V 6 bases, and 1 base lay outside the gene matches. The CDR3 has 13 residues. For the CDR3, the DNA is TGTGCCAGCAGGGGGACAGGGAACACTGAAGCTTTCTTT. Translated, it gives CASRGTGNTEAFF.

This chain links TRBV19 with TRBJ1-5, with a weak D call TRBD1 (5 bases). The V gene lost 2 bases and the J gene lost 5 bases, with 13 bases spanning the gap. Germline lookup yields CDR1 LNHDA and CDR2 SQIVND (reference sequence). The CDR3 spans 15 residues. The CDR3 here is CASSIIGRDYQPQHF. The CDR3 region has the DNA TGTGCCAGTAGTATAATAGGCAGGGACTATCAGCCCCAGCATTTT.

The chain uses TRBV4-1 and TRBJ1-5, with no clear D. This CDR3 is 16 amino acids long. CDR1 and CDR2 (germline): MGHRA, YSYEKL. Trimming cost V 4 bases and J 0 bases, with 13 bases left between them. CDR3 sequence (DNA): TGCGCCAGCAGCCTCACCGAATCCCTTAGCAATCAGCCCCAGCATTTT. Encoded protein: CASSLTESLSNQPQHF.

The chain links TRBV5-8 to TRBJ2-5; TRBD2 is a possible D gene (5 bases). V was shortened by 0 bases and J by 14 bases, with 17 bases between the two germline ends. Germline CDR1 reads SGHTS; CDR2 reads YDEGEE. This CDR3 spans 13 amino acids. CDR3 coding DNA: TGTGCCAGCAGCTTGGTTGAGGGAACGATGAATTACTTC. This encodes CASSLVEGTMNYF.

DNA for the CDR3: TGTGCCAGCACCAGGAGCGGGGCTGGAAACACCATATATTTT. Protein sequence: CASTRSGAGNTIYF. V usage is TRBV11-3 and J usage is TRBJ2-2; D gene ambiguous. The end of the DNA is better explained by TRBJ1-3, so the J call may be wrong. Germline-derived CDR1 and CDR2 are SGHNT and YENEEA. CDR3 length: 14 amino acids.

The V and J genes are TRBV11-3 and TRBJ2-2, with D perhaps TRBD1 (5 bases). V shed 4 bases and J shed 5 bases, with 11 bases lying between them. CDR1 SGHNT and CDR2 YENEEA come from the germline V gene. This CDR3 is 14 amino acids long. The DNA of the CDR3 is TGTGCCAGCAGCTCGGACACATCAACCGGGGAGCTGTTTTTT. Its translation is CASSSDTSTGELFF.

This clone appeared a single time. This chain links TRBV16 with TRBJ1-1; D ambiguous. The CDR3 runs 18 residues. CDR1 is KGHSY, CDR2 FQNENV, per germline. The V gene lost 1 base and the J gene lost 0 bases, with 18 bases spanning the gap. The CDR3 sequence is CASSQLPFGAWMNTEAFF. DNA for the CDR3: TGTGCCAGCAGCCAATTGCCGTTTGGAGCGTGGATGAACACTGAAGCTTTCTTT.

V gene TRBV30 combines with J gene TRBJ1-1; 9 nucleotides align to TRBD1. The germline V gene encodes CDR1 GTSNPN and CDR2 SVGIG (reference sequence). The CDR3 loop spans 15 amino acids. V shed 3 bases, J shed 5 bases, and the junction held 10 bases outside the gene matches. CDR3 bases: TGTGCCTGGAGCGGGGGGGACAGGGCGGAGACTGAAGCTTTCTTT. Encoded protein: CAWSGGDRAETEAFF.

The V gene is TRBV12-3 or TRBV12-4, the J gene TRBJ2-7, with D tentatively TRBD2 (6 bases). Trimming removed 6 bases at V and 3 bases at J, with 12 bases between. This CDR3 comprises 13 residues. The CDR3 bases are TGTGCCAGCAGCTGGAGGGGATTCTACGAGCAGTACTTC. Encoded protein: CASSWRGFYEQYF.

V is TRBV15 and J is TRBJ2-7; 9 bases match TRBD1. V dropped 3 bases and J dropped 2; count of bases not matched to a gene: 8. Germline V CDR1 and CDR2: LNHNV, YYDKDF (reference sequence). The CDR3 totals 16 residues. CDR3: CATSSGQGSAPYEQYF. The CDR3, as DNA: TGTGCCACCAGCAGTGGACAGGGGTCGGCTCCCTACGAGCAGTACTTC.

The genes are TRBV19 and TRBJ2-3, with D unclear. The CDR3 runs to 16 residues. With 3 bases removed from V and 4 bases from J, the gap between germline ends came to 17 bases. Germline V gene lookup returns CDR1 LNHDA and CDR2 SQIVND (reference sequence). In nucleotides, the CDR3 is TGTGCCAGTAGTATCAGTTTTGCAGGCTTGGCAGATACGCAGTATTTT. This translates into CASSISFAGLADTQYF.

The sample holds a few counts of this clone. This chain connects TRBV4-1 to TRBJ2-3; D could derive from TRBD1 or TRBD2 (5 bases each). V was trimmed by 4 bases and J by 1 base, leaving 15 bases between them. The CDR3 is made up of 16 amino acids. Germline V CDR1 and CDR2: MGHRA, YSYEKL. CDR3 protein: CASSRGVPGRTDTQYF. DNA for the CDR3: TGCGCCAGCAGCCGAGGGGTACCTGGACGCACAGATACGCAGTATTTT.

CDR3 amino acids: CASSQEFRGAFYNEQFF. The CDR3 DNA reads as TGCGCCAGCAGCCAAGAGTTTCGGGGGGCCTTCTACAATGAGCAGTTCTTC. The gene calls are TRBV4-3 and TRBJ2-1; the D gene is possibly TRBD2 (7 bases). The germline V and J ends were trimmed by 0 bases and 3 bases, with 15 bases remaining between them. The CDR3 is 17 residues long. The germline gives CDR1 LGHNA, CDR2 YSLEER.